The sequence of this T cell receptor beta chain was determined in a study of T cell changes during pregnancy in multiple sclerosis. The data were produced by immunoSEQ multiplex PCR, yet TCRdb's version contains in-frame clones alone and is incomplete. The sample records tens of thousands of clones, roughly 92% being singletons. The receptor comes from a female donor with multiple sclerosis, enrolled in a pregnancy study. The source was peripheral blood, collected after pregnancy.

DNA of the CDR3: TGCGCCAGCAGCTCGAGGGATTCACAGGGGCTTCAAAACATTCAGTACTTC. The encoded protein is CASSSRDSQGLQNIQYF. This chain links TRBV5-1 with TRBJ2-4, with 7 bases aligning to TRBD1. J lost 5 bases, V lost 3 bases, and 14 bases had no gene match. The CDR3 has 17 amino acids. The V gene's germline CDR1 is SGHRS and CDR2 YFSETQ.